A single sample is the source of the 2 T cell receptor beta chains below, sequenced in a study of blood T cell repertoires in COVID-19. Repertoires were generated with immunoSEQ multiplex PCR, while TCRdb's copy carries only in-frame clones and drops some. Among 200,000 to 300,000 clones listed, around 86% were seen once. The source material was peripheral blood. The receptors were gathered from a woman in her sixties with COVID-19, enrolled during active disease.

J is TRBJ1-6 and V is TRBV7-3, with D hard to call. The ends were cut back, 7 bases at V and 0 bases at J, with 4 bases in the middle. CDR3 length: 13 amino acids. The germline CDR1 and CDR2 sequences are SGHTA and FQGTGA. CDR3 sequence: CASTGSYNSPLHF. CDR3 in DNA: TGTGCCAGCACCGGCTCCTATAATTCACCCCTCCACTTT.

This clone was seen a few times. The chain recombines TRBV6-6 with TRBJ1-5; 8 nucleotides line up with TRBD1. The V gene end was trimmed by 7 bases and the J gene end by 4 bases; junction bases not matched to a gene: 9. This CDR3 has 15 amino acids. Germline V gene lookup returns CDR1 MNHNY and CDR2 SVGAGI (reference sequence). CDR3 sequence reads: CASIKTGDGNQPQHF. The CDR3 region has the DNA TGTGCCAGCATCAAGACAGGGGATGGAAATCAGCCCCAGCATTTT.